This record looks at one T cell receptor beta chain sequence and its context. The data stem from a study of blood T cell repertoires in COVID-19. Clones were read by immunoSEQ multiplex PCR, and TCRdb kept only the in-frame ones, dropping some. The sample records about 110,000 clones, approximately 80% being singletons. V was shortened by 4 bases and J by 3 bases, with 10 bases between the two germline ends. CDR1 is LNHDA, CDR2 SQIVND, per germline (reference sequence). The CDR3 runs 13 residues. This sequence originates from a man between 65 and 85 years old with active or convalescent COVID-19. V gene TRBV19 combines with J gene TRBJ2-7, with D perhaps TRBD1 (5 bases). The sequencing input was peripheral blood. The chain's CDR3 is CASSTDSHYEQYF. CDR3 sequence (DNA): TGTGCCAGTAGTACTGACAGCCACTACGAGCAGTACTTC.